The rows below give T cell receptor beta chains drawn from one sample of a study of blood T cell repertoires in COVID-19. The table came from immunoSEQ multiplex PCR; TCRdb's copy has only in-frame clones and leaves some out. The repertoire consists of about 140,000 clones, with around 83% occurring once and the leading ten covering roughly 4%. The sequenced sample was peripheral blood. The receptor set was obtained from a woman of 80 years or more with acute or convalescent COVID-19. Both conserved end residues are part of each CDR3. A D gene is named only where the DNA matches it firmly. Rows may omit the clone size; those that give it use once, few, many or a size class.

size: NA
D: TRBD2
length: 15
J: TRBJ2-7
V: TRBV4-1
CDR3: CASSQGGLANYEQYF
DNA: TGCGCCAGCAGCCAAGGAGGACTAGCGAACTACGAGCAGTACTTC

size: NA
D: NA
length: 13
J: TRBJ1-1
V: TRBV12-3/TRBV12-4
CDR3: CASEPGTGLEAFF
DNA: TGTGCCAGTGAACCCGGGACGGGACTTGAAGCTTTCTTT

size: NA
D: TRBD1
length: 14
J: TRBJ2-7
V: TRBV2
CDR3: CASRNGQGAVEQYF
DNA: TGTGCCAGCAGGAACGGACAGGGGGCGGTCGAGCAGTACTTC

size: NA
D: TRBD1
length: 13
J: TRBJ1-4
V: TRBV10-3
CDR3: CATTGGRDEKLFF
DNA: TGTGCCACCACAGGGGGCCGGGATGAAAAACTGTTTTTT

size: once
D: TRBD1
length: 14
J: TRBJ2-7
V: TRBV2
CDR3: CAGSERGGIYEQYF
DNA: TGTGCCGGCAGTGAAAGAGGGGGCATCTACGAGCAGTACTTC

size: NA
D: NA
length: 15
J: TRBJ1-2
V: TRBV10-2
CDR3: CASSESYSGENGYTF
DNA: TGCGCCAGCAGTGAGTCCTATTCAGGGGAGAATGGCTACACCTTC

size: NA
D: TRBD1
length: 14
J: TRBJ1-1
V: TRBV2
CDR3: CASSGGGAFTEAFF
DNA: TGTGCCAGCAGTGGAGGGGGCGCGTTCACTGAAGCTTTCTTT

size: NA
D: NA
length: 15
J: TRBJ2-2
V: TRBV7-2
CDR3: CASSLGTSNTGELFF
DNA: TGTGCCAGCAGCTTAGGGACTTCGAACACCGGGGAGCTGTTTTTT

size: NA
D: TRBD2
length: 13
J: TRBJ2-3
V: TRBV27
CDR3: CASSLTSRVPQYF
DNA: TGTGCCAGCAGTTTGACTAGCCGGGTCCCGCAGTATTTT

size: NA
D: NA
length: 13
J: TRBJ2-7
V: TRBV28
CDR3: CASSLRVSYEQYF
DNA: TGTGCCAGCAGTTTACGGGTTTCCTACGAGCAGTACTTC

size: NA
D: TRBD2
length: 15
J: TRBJ2-7
V: TRBV29-1
CDR3: CSVEGGGGPPYEQYF
DNA: TGCAGCGTTGAGGGTGGCGGGGGACCCCCCTACGAGCAGTACTTC

size: NA
D: TRBD1
length: 15
J: TRBJ1-2
V: TRBV7-2
CDR3: CASSLVTGGAYGYTF
DNA: TGTGCCAGCAGCTTAGTCACAGGGGGCGCGTATGGCTACACCTTC

size: NA
D: NA
length: 14
J: TRBJ2-2
V: TRBV27
CDR3: CASAWPANTGELFF
DNA: TGTGCCAGCGCCTGGCCTGCGAACACCGGGGAGCTGTTTTTT

size: NA
D: NA
length: 14
J: TRBJ2-7
V: TRBV28
CDR3: CASSGVDWSYEQYF
DNA: TGTGCCAGCAGCGGGGTGGACTGGTCATACGAGCAGTACTTC

size: NA
D: NA
length: 14
J: TRBJ2-2
V: TRBV7-8
CDR3: CASSLQETSGELFF
DNA: TGTGCCAGCAGCTTGCAGGAAACTTCCGGGGAGCTGTTTTTT

size: NA
D: NA
length: 15
J: TRBJ2-4
V: TRBV7-8
CDR3: CASSLVGLAENIQYF
DNA: TGTGCCAGCAGCTTAGTTGGACTTGCCGAAAACATTCAGTACTTC

size: few
D: TRBD2
length: 15
J: TRBJ2-3
V: TRBV27
CDR3: CASTPLAAKTDTQYF
DNA: TGTGCCAGCACCCCCCTAGCGGCCAAGACAGATACGCAGTATTTT

size: NA
D: NA
length: 14
J: TRBJ1-2
V: TRBV27
CDR3: CASRGQGINYGYTF
DNA: TGTGCCAGCAGGGGTCAGGGGATTAACTATGGCTACACCTTC

size: NA
D: NA
length: 15
J: TRBJ1-1
V: TRBV27
CDR3: CASSLGYLANTEAFF
DNA: TGTGCCAGCAGTTTAGGGTATTTAGCGAACACTGAAGCTTTCTTT

size: once
D: NA
length: 13
J: TRBJ1-1
V: TRBV27
CDR3: CASSLTVNTEAFF
DNA: TGTGCCAGCAGTCTCACAGTGAACACTGAAGCTTTCTTT

size: few
D: TRBD1
length: 16
J: TRBJ1-6
V: TRBV4-1
CDR3: CASSQPGQGRYSPLHF
DNA: TGCGCCAGCAGCCAACCGGGACAGGGGAGGTATTCACCCCTCCACTTT

size: NA
D: NA
length: 13
J: TRBJ2-7
V: TRBV11-2
CDR3: CASSWTLAVEQYF
DNA: TGTGCCAGCAGCTGGACCCTAGCAGTCGAGCAGTACTTC

size: NA
D: NA
length: 15
J: TRBJ2-7
V: TRBV4-2
CDR3: CASSQVALASYEQYF
DNA: TGTGCCAGCAGCCAAGTGGCCCTAGCGTCCTACGAGCAGTACTTC